The 8 T cell receptor beta chains below were found in one sample sequenced in a study of sequential checkpoint blockade in melanoma. Treatment reported: randomized to nivolumab then ipilimumab (arm A) or the reverse (arm B). Sequencing was performed with immunoSEQ multiplex PCR; in TCRdb, only in-frame clones are kept and a portion is missing. The sample includes 9,000 to 13,000 clones, around 56% of them seen just once. The sequencing used CD8+ T cells sorted from blood (inferred from file names), collected from a patient given nivolumab and ipilimumab in sequence. These receptor sequences come from a human donor with melanoma.

By share of the sample, this clone is medium-sized. V gene TRBV6-6 combines with J gene TRBJ1-1; no firm D call. Trimming left V 2 bases short and J 8 bases short, with 12 bases between. The CDR3 sequence is 13 residues long. Germline V gives CDR1 MNHNY, CDR2 SVGAGI (reference sequence). The DNA for the CDR3 is TGTGCCAGCAGTTACCCCGGGAGCGGAGAAGCTTTCTTT. Translated: CASSYPGSGEAFF.

This chain joins TRBV5-1 and TRBJ2-4, with 7 bases matching TRBD1. The CDR3 is 16 amino acids. V lost 3 bases to trimming and J lost 5 bases; unmatched junction nucleotides: 11. Germline values: CDR1 SGHRS, CDR2 YFSETQ. The CDR3 is CASSWRQGVLQNIQYF. As DNA, the CDR3 is TGCGCCAGCAGCTGGCGACAGGGAGTCCTCCAAAACATTCAGTACTTC.

This clone has a single count. CDR3 residues: CAWAVQGYTEAFF. CDR3 in DNA: TGTGCCTGGGCGGTACAGGGATACACTGAAGCTTTCTTT. This rearrangement joins TRBV30 to TRBJ1-1, with D possibly matching TRBD1 (6 bases). The length of the CDR3 is 13 residues. CDR1 GTSNPN and CDR2 SVGIG come from the germline V gene (reference sequence). Trimming took 5 bases from V and 3 from J, leaving 13 bases between them.

The chain employs TRBV13 and TRBJ2-1; TRBD1 agrees at 8 bases. CDR3 length: 18 amino acids. Germline assignment: CDR1 PRHDT and CDR2 FYEKMQ (reference sequence). J lost 0 bases, V lost 8 bases, and 15 bases had no gene match. CDR3 DNA sequence: TGTGCCAGCGGCCAAGCCTCAGGACAGGGTAGCTCCTACAATGAGCAGTTCTTC. Encoded protein: CASGQASGQGSSYNEQFF. Full variable domain (outside the CDR3, taken from reference TRBV13 and TRBJ2-1): AAGVIQSPRHLIKEKRETATLKCYPIPRHDTVYWYQQGPGQDPQFLISFYEKMQSDKGSIPDRFSAQQFSDYHSELNMSSLELGDSALYFCASGQASGQGSSYNEQFFGPGTRLTVL.

This clone came up a few times. The chain has TRBV19 and TRBJ1-5; 7 bases map to TRBD1. The CDR3 sequence is 13 residues long. Trimming at V came to 7 bases and at J to 7 bases, leaving 7 bases not matched to a gene. CDR1 LNHDA and CDR2 SQIVND come from the germline V gene (reference sequence). The CDR3 loop reads CASNDRDRQPQHF. The CDR3 DNA reads as TGTGCCAGTAACGACAGGGACCGACAGCCCCAGCATTTT. Based on the CDR3 plus reference TRBV19 and TRBJ1-5, the full variable domain is DGGITQSPKYLFRKEGQNVTLSCEQNLNHDAMYWYRQDPGQGLRLIYYSQIVNDFQKGDIAEGYSVSREKKESFPLTVTSAQKNPTAFYLCASNDRDRQPQHFGDGTRLSIL.

This clone was recorded a few times. The CDR3 here is CASSRTGTGDFTDTQYF. The CDR3 coding sequence is TGCGCCAGCAGCCGTACCGGGACGGGAGATTTCACAGATACGCAGTATTTT. The chain uses TRBV4-3 and TRBJ2-3, with D possibly TRBD2 on 6 matching bases. The CDR3 spans 17 residues. Trimming cost V 4 bases and J 2 bases, with 19 bases left between them. Per the germline V gene, CDR1 is LGHNA and CDR2 is YSLEER.

This clone was detected a few times. The J gene is TRBJ1-2, the V gene TRBV28; a possible D gene is TRBD1 (6 bases). The V end was cut by 5 bases, the J end by 2 bases, with 15 bases between. Germline V gene data show CDR1 as MDHEN and CDR2 as SYDVKM. CDR3 length: 15 residues. The CDR3 bases are TGTGCCAGCAGTCCTCTGCCAGGGGTCAACTATGGCTACACCTTC. Protein: CASSPLPGVNYGYTF.

Points on this clone: Other DNA sequences from this sample encode an identical CDR3 as well. This sequence joins TRBV28 and TRBJ2-4; D possibly corresponds to TRBD2 (5 bases). This CDR3 has 12 residues. Trimming pared 6 bases from V and 9 bases from J, leaving 12 bases between. In germline, CDR1 is MDHEN, CDR2 SYDVKM. The CDR3 nucleotides are TGTGCCAGCAGGTCACTTGGACTCATTCAGTACTTC. Encoded protein: CASRSLGLIQYF.